Following are 23 T cell receptor beta chains from one sample sequenced in a study of blood T cell repertoires in COVID-19. The assay was immunoSEQ multiplex PCR, and TCRdb's table has in-frame clones only and misses some. The top ten clones hold around 1% of a sample with about 380,000 clones, 81% of them seen once. Specimen: peripheral blood. These receptors all stem from a human donor with acute or convalescent COVID-19. The donor label of this sample is uncertain.

CDR3 in amino acids: CASSSGADTQYF. Here the CDR3 DNA reads TGTGCCAGCTCGTCAGGGGCGGATACGCAGTATTTT. The chain uses TRBV18 and TRBJ2-3; a weak D match, TRBD1 (6 bases). This CDR3 spans 12 amino acids. V lost 6 bases, J lost 6 bases, and 10 bases lay in between. Germline loops: CDR1 KGHSH, CDR2 LQKENI.

The chain is built from TRBV6-6 and TRBJ2-7, with 10 bases identical to TRBD1. Germline trimming cut 4 bases from V and 4 bases from J; bases unmatched to any gene: 7. The germline gives CDR1 MNHNY, CDR2 SVGAGI (reference sequence). This CDR3 contains 15 residues. CDR3 region: CASSFQRQGAYEQYF. In DNA, the CDR3 is TGTGCCAGCAGTTTCCAGCGACAGGGGGCATACGAGCAGTACTTC.

This chain joins TRBV7-9 and TRBJ2-1; possibly TRBD2 for D (5 bases). The length of the CDR3 is 11 residues. Per the germline V gene, CDR1 is SEHNR and CDR2 is FQNEAQ (reference sequence). The V and J ends lost 8 bases and 10 bases respectively, with 12 bases between them. Here the CDR3 reads CASLRWREQFF. In nucleotides, the CDR3 is TGTGCCAGCCTTCGGTGGAGGGAGCAGTTCTTC.

Concerning this clone itself: This likely traces to a read error, being one base from a far larger clone. The V and J genes are TRBV13 and TRBJ1-1; D ambiguous. In germline, CDR1 is PRHDT, CDR2 FYEKMQ (reference sequence). This CDR3 is 12 amino acids long. Deletions cut 2 bases from V and 3 bases from J, with 4 bases between. CDR3 coding DNA: TGTGCCAGCAGCTTACGGGACACTGAAGCTTTCTTT. Protein product: CASSLRDTEAFF.

This sequence joins TRBV7-9 and TRBJ2-5; 9 bases line up with TRBD1. CDR1 is SEHNR and CDR2 is FQNEAQ in the germline V gene (reference sequence). The ends lost 5 bases at V and 4 bases at J; junction bases unmatched: 8. The CDR3 runs to 15 residues. The CDR3 spells CASSRGAGQGETQYF. As DNA, the CDR3 is TGTGCCAGCAGCCGAGGAGCGGGACAGGGAGAGACCCAGTACTTC.

This sequence joins TRBV3-1 (or the pseudogene TRBV3-2) and TRBJ1-1; 7 nucleotides agree with TRBD1. This CDR3 is built from 14 residues. Germline V gene data show CDR1 as LGHDT and CDR2 as YNNKEL (reference sequence). V was clipped by 2 bases and J by 4 bases; unmatched bases: 4. The CDR3 coding sequence is TGTGCCAGCAGCCAACGAAGGGGGCTCACTGAAGCTTTCTTT. It is translated as CASSQRRGLTEAFF.

The chain links TRBV10-2 to TRBJ1-6; D is unresolved. Germline CDR1 and CDR2: WSHSY and SAAADI. Trimming stripped 2 bases from V and 0 bases from J, with 8 bases between. CDR3 length: 16 amino acids. CDR3 sequence (DNA): TGCGCCAGCAGTGAGGCAGGTTACTCCTATAATTCACCCCTCCACTTT. Translated: CASSEAGYSYNSPLHF.

The genes are TRBV3-1 (or the pseudogene TRBV3-2) and TRBJ1-2; D is undetermined. Trimming took 4 bases from V and 4 from J, leaving 13 bases between them. CDR1 and CDR2 from the germline V gene are LGHDT and YNNKEL (reference sequence). This CDR3 has 14 amino acids. Here the CDR3 DNA reads TGTGCCAGCAGCCTGCGTTTGGCGGGCTATGGCTACACCTTC. It translates to CASSLRLAGYGYTF.

The rearrangement uses TRBV30 and TRBJ2-2; 9 positions match TRBD1. Losses at the gene ends were 3 bases for V and 9 bases for J; bases not matched to a gene: 11. Germline V gene sequence: CDR1 GTSNPN, CDR2 SVGIG (reference sequence). The CDR3 is 15 amino acids. The CDR3 is CAWSWGTGYTRELFF. CDR3 bases: TGTGCCTGGAGCTGGGGGACAGGGTATACCCGGGAGCTGTTTTTT.

This sequence joins TRBV27 and TRBJ1-1; D unclear. V was shortened by 7 bases and J by 3 bases, with 9 bases between the two germline ends. This CDR3 spans 12 amino acids. CDR1 and CDR2 from the germline V gene are MNHEY and SMNVEV (reference sequence). The CDR3 sequence is CASKFGDTEAFF. The CDR3 DNA sequence: TGTGCCAGCAAGTTCGGGGACACTGAAGCTTTCTTT.

The chain couples TRBV7-8 to TRBJ2-5; D call uncertain. Germline CDR1 reads SGHVS; CDR2 reads FQNEAQ. This CDR3 is 17 amino acids long. V was shortened by 3 bases and J by 1 base, with 18 bases between the two germline ends. The CDR3 reads CASSFGSISSVQETQYF. CDR3 nucleotide sequence: TGTGCCAGCAGCTTCGGTAGTATAAGTTCTGTCCAAGAGACCCAGTACTTC.

The rearrangement uses TRBV3-1 (or the pseudogene TRBV3-2) and TRBJ2-7; TRBD1 matches 8 bases. This CDR3 spans 16 amino acids. Germline lookup yields CDR1 LGHDT and CDR2 YNNKEL (reference sequence). Losses at the gene ends were 0 bases for V and 2 bases for J; bases not matched to a gene: 6. CDR3 in amino acids: CASSQETGQGAYEQYF. The CDR3, as DNA: TGTGCCAGCAGCCAAGAAACCGGACAGGGCGCCTACGAGCAGTACTTC.

This chain uses TRBV25-1 with TRBJ1-2; D gene ambiguous. The CDR3 contains 14 residues. Germline V gene data show CDR1 as MGHDK and CDR2 as SYGVNS. With 4 bases removed from V and 4 bases from J, the gap between germline ends came to 13 bases. CDR3 bases: TGTGCCAGCAGTGGCCCGCGGGCCCCCTATGGCTACACCTTC. Translated, it gives CASSGPRAPYGYTF.

This chain joins TRBV27 and TRBJ1-1; D perhaps matches TRBD1 (5 bases). The CDR3 loop spans 15 amino acids. Germline V gene sequence: CDR1 MNHEY, CDR2 SMNVEV (reference sequence). The V gene lost 6 bases and the J gene lost 0 bases, with 14 bases spanning the gap. CDR3 amino acids: CASRARVGLNTEAFF. The CDR3 coding sequence is TGTGCCAGCAGGGCCAGGGTGGGGTTGAACACTGAAGCTTTCTTT.

J is TRBJ2-1 and V is TRBV2, with TRBD1 matching over 11 bases. The length of the CDR3 is 16 residues. CDR1 and CDR2 (germline): SNHLY, FYNNEI. The J segment lost 5 bases and the V segment lost 4 bases, leaving 7 bases of the junction unmatched. This CDR3 is CASSVTGTGGHNEQFF. CDR3 sequence (DNA): TGTGCCAGCAGTGTAACCGGGACAGGGGGACACAATGAGCAGTTCTTC.

The rearrangement joins TRBV19 to TRBJ2-2; TRBD1 agrees at 7 bases. CDR3 size: 16 residues. The germline V gene encodes CDR1 LNHDA and CDR2 SQIVND (reference sequence). The V segment lost 6 bases and the J segment 3 bases; nucleotides outside the gene matches: 10. The chain's CDR3 is CASSKTRTGHTGELFF. The CDR3 DNA reads TGTGCCAGTAGCAAGACCCGGACAGGACACACCGGGGAGCTGTTTTTT.

The CDR3 is CASRGRERGLFF. The CDR3 region has the DNA TGTGCCAGTCGGGGGAGGGAGCGGGGGCTGTTTTTT. The gene calls are TRBV19 and TRBJ2-2, with TRBD2 matching 7 bases. After removal of 8 bases from V and 13 bases from J, the junction contained 10 bases not matched to a gene. From germline, CDR1 is LNHDA and CDR2 SQIVND (reference sequence). The CDR3 is 12 residues long.

V and J are TRBV6-1 and TRBJ1-5; possible D gene TRBD1, 5 bases. V was trimmed by 2 bases and J by 6 bases, leaving 11 bases between them. Germline V lookup: CDR1 MNHNS, CDR2 SASEGT. CDR3 length: 14 amino acids. CDR3 in amino acids: CASSERPRGQPQHF. The CDR3 bases are TGTGCCAGCAGTGAAAGGCCTAGGGGTCAGCCCCAGCATTTT.

V gene TRBV3-1 (or the pseudogene TRBV3-2) combines with J gene TRBJ2-2, with D perhaps TRBD1 (6 bases). The V end was cut by 3 bases, the J end by 1 base, with 9 bases between. CDR1 and CDR2 from the germline V gene are LGHDT and YNNKEL (reference sequence). This CDR3 comprises 15 residues. Here the CDR3 reads CASSHQGRNTGELFF. The DNA for the CDR3 is TGTGCCAGCAGCCATCAGGGGCGGAACACCGGGGAGCTGTTTTTT.

The chain carries TRBV10-3 and TRBJ2-7; D may be TRBD1 (6 bases). This CDR3 spans 14 amino acids. V was shortened by 3 bases and J by 1 base, with 10 bases between the two germline ends. Germline CDR1 ENHRY, CDR2 SYGVKD. CDR3 DNA: TGTGCCATCAGTGATACCGACAGGTCCTACGAGCAGTACTTC. Translation: CAISDTDRSYEQYF.

The chain combines TRBV3-1 (or the pseudogene TRBV3-2) with TRBJ2-3, with D possibly TRBD2 on 6 matching bases. The CDR3 length is 14 residues. CDR1 and CDR2 from the germline V gene are LGHDT and YNNKEL (reference sequence). The V gene lost 4 bases and the J gene lost 6 bases, with 14 bases spanning the gap. The CDR3 DNA reads TGTGCCAGCAGCCCATGGGACTCCGGGGATACGCAGTATTTT. This sequence encodes CASSPWDSGDTQYF.

The V and J genes are TRBV19 and TRBJ1-5, with D hard to call. CDR1 is LNHDA, CDR2 SQIVND, per germline (reference sequence). Trimming removed 3 bases at V and 7 bases at J, with 7 bases between. The CDR3 consists of 12 residues. The CDR3 DNA is TGTGCCAGTAGTATTAGCCGACAGCCCCAGCATTTT. Its protein is CASSISRQPQHF.

The table lists this clone with a count of one. The chain joins TRBV5-1 to TRBJ1-1, with 8 bases identical to TRBD1. The CDR3 is 16 amino acids. With 5 bases clipped from V and 0 bases from J, the junction kept 9 bases outside the gene matches. Looked up from germline, CDR1 is SGHRS and CDR2 is YFSETQ. CDR3 in amino acids: CASSFTQTGVNTEAFF. The CDR3 DNA follows: TGCGCCAGCAGTTTTACCCAGACAGGGGTGAACACTGAAGCTTTCTTT.